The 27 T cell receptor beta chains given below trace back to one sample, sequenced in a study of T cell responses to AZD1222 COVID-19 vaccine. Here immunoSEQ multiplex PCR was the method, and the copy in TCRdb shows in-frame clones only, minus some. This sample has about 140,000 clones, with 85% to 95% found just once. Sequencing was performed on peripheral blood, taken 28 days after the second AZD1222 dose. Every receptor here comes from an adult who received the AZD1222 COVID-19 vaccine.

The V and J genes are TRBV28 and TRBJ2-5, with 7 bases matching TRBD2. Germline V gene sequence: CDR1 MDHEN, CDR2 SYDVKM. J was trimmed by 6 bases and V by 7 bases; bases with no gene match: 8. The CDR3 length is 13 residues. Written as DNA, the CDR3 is TGTGCCAGCAACATCGGGGGGTGGAAGACCCAGTACTTC. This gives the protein CASNIGGWKTQYF.

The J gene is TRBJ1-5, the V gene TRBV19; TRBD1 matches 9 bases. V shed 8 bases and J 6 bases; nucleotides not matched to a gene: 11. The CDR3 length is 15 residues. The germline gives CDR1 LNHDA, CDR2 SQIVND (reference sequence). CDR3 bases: TGTGCCAGTGGATACGGGACAGGGCGGACTCAGCCCCAGCATTTT. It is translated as CASGYGTGRTQPQHF.

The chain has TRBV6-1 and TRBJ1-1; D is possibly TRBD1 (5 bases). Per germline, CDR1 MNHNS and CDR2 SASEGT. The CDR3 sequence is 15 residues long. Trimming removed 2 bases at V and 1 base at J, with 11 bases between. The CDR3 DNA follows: TGTGCCAGCAGTGAATATCAGGGACGGAACACTGAAGCTTTCTTT. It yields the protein CASSEYQGRNTEAFF.

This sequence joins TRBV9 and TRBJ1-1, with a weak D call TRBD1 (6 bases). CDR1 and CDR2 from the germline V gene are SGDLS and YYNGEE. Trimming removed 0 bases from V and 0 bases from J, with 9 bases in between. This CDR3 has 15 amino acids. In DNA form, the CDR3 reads TGTGCCAGCAGCGTAGTAGGGGACATGAACACTGAAGCTTTCTTT. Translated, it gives CASSVVGDMNTEAFF. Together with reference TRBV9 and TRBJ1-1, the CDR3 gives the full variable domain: DSGVTQTPKHLITATGQRVTLRCSPRSGDLSVYWYQQSLDQGLQFLIQYYNGEERAKGNILERFSAQQFPDLHSELNLSSLELGDSALYFCASSVVGDMNTEAFFGQGTRLTVV.

The CDR3 coding sequence is TGTGCCAGCAGTCCGACAGGGGTGAACACCGGGGAGCTGTTTTTT. Translation gives CASSPTGVNTGELFF. The chain has TRBV9 and TRBJ2-2; 8 bases agree with TRBD1. With 5 bases clipped from V and 1 base from J, the junction kept 4 bases outside the gene matches. From germline, CDR1 is SGDLS and CDR2 YYNGEE. This CDR3 has 15 amino acids.

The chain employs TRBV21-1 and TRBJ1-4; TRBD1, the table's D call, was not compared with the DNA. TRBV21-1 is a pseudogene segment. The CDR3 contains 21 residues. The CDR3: CASNPWKTRDRVKPAGEKLFF. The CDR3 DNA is TGTGCCAGCAACCCCTGGAAGACGCGAGACAGGGTAAAACCTGCTGGGGAAAAACTGTTTTTT.

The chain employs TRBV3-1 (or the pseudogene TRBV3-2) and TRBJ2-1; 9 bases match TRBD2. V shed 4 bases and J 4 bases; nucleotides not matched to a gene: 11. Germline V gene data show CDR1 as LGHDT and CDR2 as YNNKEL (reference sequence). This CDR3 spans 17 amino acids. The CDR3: CASSLFGPAGGYNEQFF. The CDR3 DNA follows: TGTGCCAGCAGCCTTTTTGGTCCAGCGGGAGGTTACAATGAGCAGTTCTTC.

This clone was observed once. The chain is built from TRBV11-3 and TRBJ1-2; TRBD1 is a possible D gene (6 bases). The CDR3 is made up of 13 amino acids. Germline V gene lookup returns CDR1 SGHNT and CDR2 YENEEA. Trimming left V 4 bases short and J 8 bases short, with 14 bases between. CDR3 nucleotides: TGTGCCAGCAGCTCCCATAACGGACAGGGCTACACCTTC. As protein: CASSSHNGQGYTF.

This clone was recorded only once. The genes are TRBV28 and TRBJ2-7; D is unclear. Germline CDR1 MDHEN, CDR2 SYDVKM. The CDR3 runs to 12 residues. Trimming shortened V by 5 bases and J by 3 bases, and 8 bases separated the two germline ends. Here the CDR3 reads CASSPTNYEQYF. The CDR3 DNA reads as TGTGCCAGCAGTCCGACGAACTACGAGCAGTACTTC.

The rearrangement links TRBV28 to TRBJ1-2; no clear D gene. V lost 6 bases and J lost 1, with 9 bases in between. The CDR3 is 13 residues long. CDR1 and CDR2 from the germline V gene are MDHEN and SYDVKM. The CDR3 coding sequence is TGTGCCAGCAGGGCGCGAGGTAACTATGGCTACACCTTC. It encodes CASRARGNYGYTF.

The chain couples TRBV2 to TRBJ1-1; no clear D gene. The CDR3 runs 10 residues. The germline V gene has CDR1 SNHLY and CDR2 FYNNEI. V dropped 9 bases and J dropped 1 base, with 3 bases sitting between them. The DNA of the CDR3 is TGTGCCAGTAGGAACACTGAAGCTTTCTTT. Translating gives CASRNTEAFF.

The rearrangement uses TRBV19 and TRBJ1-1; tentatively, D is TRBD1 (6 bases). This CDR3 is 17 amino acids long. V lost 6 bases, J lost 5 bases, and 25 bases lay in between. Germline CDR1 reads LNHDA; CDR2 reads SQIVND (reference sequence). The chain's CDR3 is CASSDITVGGRRTEAFF. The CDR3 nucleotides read TGTGCCAGTAGCGACATTACGGTAGGGGGGAGAAGGACTGAAGCTTTCTTT.

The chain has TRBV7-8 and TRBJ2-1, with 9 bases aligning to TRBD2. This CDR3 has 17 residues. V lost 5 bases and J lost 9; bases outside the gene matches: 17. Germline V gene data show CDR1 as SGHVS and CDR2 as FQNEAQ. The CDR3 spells CASSLTAVAGVYTEQFF. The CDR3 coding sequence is TGTGCCAGCAGCCTCACGGCGGTAGCGGGAGTTTATACTGAGCAGTTCTTC.

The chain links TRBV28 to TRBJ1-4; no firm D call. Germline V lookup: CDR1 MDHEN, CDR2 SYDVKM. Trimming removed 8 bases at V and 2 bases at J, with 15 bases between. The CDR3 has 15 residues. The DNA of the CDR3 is TGTGCCAGCTTAGGGCAAGACGCGACTAATGAAAAACTGTTTTTT. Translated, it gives CASLGQDATNEKLFF.

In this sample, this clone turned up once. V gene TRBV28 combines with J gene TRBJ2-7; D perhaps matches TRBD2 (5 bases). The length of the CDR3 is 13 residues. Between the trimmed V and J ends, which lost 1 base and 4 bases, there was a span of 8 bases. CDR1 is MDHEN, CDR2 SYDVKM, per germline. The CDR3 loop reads CASSLLSGYEQYF. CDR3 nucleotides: TGTGCCAGCAGTTTATTGTCGGGGTACGAGCAGTACTTC. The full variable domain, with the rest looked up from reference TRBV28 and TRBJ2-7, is DVKVTQSSRYLVKRTGEKVFLECVQDMDHENMFWYRQDPGLGLRLIYFSYDVKMKEKGDIPEGYSVSREKKERFSLILESASTNQTSMYLCASSLLSGYEQYFGPGTRLTVT.

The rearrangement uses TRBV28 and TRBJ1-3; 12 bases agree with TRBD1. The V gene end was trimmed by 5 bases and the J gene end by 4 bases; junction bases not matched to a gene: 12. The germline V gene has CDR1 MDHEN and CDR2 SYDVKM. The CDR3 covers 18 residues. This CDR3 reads CASSPGQGAALRGNTIYF. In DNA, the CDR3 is TGTGCCAGCAGTCCGGGACAGGGGGCAGCGTTGAGAGGAAACACCATATATTTT.

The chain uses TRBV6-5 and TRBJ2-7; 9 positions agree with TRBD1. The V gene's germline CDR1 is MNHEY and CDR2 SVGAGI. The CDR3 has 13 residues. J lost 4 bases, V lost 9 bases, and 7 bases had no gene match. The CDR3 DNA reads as TGTGCCAGTACCGGGACAGGGCTTTACGAGCAGTACTTC. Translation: CASTGTGLYEQYF.

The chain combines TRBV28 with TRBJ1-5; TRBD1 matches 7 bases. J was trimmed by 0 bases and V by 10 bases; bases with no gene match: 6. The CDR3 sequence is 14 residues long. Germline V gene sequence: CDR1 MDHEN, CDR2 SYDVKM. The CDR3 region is CATQGDYSNQPQHF. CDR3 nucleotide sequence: TGTGCCACCCAGGGGGATTATAGCAATCAGCCCCAGCATTTT.

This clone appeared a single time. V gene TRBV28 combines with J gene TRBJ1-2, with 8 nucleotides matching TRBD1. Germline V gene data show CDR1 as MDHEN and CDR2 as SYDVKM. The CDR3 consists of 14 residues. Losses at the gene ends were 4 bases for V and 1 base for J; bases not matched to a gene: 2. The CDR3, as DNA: TGTGCCAGCAGTTCGGGACAGGTTAACTATGGCTACACCTTC. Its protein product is CASSSGQVNYGYTF.

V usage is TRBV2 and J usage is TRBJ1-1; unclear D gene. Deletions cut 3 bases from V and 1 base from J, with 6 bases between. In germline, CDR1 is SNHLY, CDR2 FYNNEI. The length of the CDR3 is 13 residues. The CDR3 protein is CASSDWGNTEAFF. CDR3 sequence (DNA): TGTGCCAGCAGTGACTGGGGGAACACTGAAGCTTTCTTT.

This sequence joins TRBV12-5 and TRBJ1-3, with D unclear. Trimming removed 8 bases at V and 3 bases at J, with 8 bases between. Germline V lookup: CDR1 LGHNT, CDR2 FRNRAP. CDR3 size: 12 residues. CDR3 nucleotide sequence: TGTGCTAGTAGAGGGTTTGGAAACACCATATATTTT. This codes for CASRGFGNTIYF.

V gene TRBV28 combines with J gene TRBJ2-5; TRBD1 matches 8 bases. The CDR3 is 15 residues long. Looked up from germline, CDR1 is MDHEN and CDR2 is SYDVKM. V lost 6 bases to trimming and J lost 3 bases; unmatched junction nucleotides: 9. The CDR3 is CASRHRDRKKETQYF. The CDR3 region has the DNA TGTGCCAGCAGACATAGGGACAGGAAAAAAGAGACCCAGTACTTC.

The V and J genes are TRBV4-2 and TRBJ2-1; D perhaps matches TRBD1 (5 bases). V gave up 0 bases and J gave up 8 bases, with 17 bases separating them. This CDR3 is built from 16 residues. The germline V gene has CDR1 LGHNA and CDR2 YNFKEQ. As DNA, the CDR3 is TGTGCCAGCAGCCAAGAGCCCCAGCAGGGTAGGGATGAGCAGTTCTTC. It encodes CASSQEPQQGRDEQFF.

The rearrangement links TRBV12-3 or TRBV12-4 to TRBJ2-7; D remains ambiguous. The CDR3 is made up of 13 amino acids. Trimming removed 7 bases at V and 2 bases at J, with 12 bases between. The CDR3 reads CASKNPLAYEQYF. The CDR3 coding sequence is TGTGCCAGCAAAAATCCACTCGCCTACGAGCAGTACTTC.

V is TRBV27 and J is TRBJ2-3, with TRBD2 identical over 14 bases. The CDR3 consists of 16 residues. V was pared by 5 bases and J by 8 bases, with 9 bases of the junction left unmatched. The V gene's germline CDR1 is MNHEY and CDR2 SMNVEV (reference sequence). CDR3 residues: CASSAGTSGSRVTQYF. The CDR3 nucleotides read TGTGCCAGCAGTGCCGGGACTAGCGGGAGCCGGGTTACGCAGTATTTT.

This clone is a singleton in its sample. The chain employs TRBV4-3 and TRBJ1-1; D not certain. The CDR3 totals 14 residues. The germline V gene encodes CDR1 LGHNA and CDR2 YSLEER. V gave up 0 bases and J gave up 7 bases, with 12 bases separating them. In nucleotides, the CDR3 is TGCGCCAGCAGCCAAGAACCTTTTGGCAATGAAGCTTTCTTT. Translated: CASSQEPFGNEAFF.

CDR3 bases: TGTGCCAGCAGGGCGGTCAGGGGAGACTACAATGAGCAGTTCTTC. Translating gives CASRAVRGDYNEQFF. J is TRBJ2-1 and V is TRBV2; possibly TRBD1 for D (6 bases). Germline CDR1 SNHLY, CDR2 FYNNEI. This CDR3 comprises 15 residues. Trimming shortened V by 6 bases and J by 3 bases, and 15 bases separated the two germline ends.